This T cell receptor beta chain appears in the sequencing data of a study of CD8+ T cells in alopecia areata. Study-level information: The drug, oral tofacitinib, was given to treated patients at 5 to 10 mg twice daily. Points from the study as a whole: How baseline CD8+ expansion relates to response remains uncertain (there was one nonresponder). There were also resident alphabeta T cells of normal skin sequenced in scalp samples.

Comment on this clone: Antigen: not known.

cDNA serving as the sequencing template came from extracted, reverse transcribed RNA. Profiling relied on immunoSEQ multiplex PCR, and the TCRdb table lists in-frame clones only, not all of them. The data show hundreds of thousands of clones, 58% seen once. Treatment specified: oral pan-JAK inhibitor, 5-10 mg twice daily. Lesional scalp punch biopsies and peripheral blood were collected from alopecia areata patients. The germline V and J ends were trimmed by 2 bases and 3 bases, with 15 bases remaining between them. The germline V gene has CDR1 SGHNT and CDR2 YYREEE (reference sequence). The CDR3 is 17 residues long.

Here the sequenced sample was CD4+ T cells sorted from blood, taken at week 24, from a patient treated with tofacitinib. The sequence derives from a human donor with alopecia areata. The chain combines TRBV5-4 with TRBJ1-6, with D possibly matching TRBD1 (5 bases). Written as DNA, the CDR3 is TGTGCCAGCAGCTTAGACGGGGGAATTGGCTATAATTCACCCCTCCACTTT. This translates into CASSLDGGIGYNSPLHF.